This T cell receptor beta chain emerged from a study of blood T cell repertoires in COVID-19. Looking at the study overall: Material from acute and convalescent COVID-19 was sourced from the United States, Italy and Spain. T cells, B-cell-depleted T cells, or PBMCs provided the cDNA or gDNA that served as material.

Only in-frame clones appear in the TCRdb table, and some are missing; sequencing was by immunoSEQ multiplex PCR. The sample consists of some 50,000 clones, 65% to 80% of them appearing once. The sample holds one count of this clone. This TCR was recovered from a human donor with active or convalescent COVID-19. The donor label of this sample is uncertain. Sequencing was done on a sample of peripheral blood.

Here the CDR3 reads CASSASRGLGNTIYF. The CDR3 coding sequence is TGCGCCAGCAGCGCAAGCAGGGGGTTGGGAAACACCATATATTTT. The chain uses TRBV4-1 and TRBJ1-3, with 7 positions matching TRBD1. This CDR3 has 15 amino acids. Germline-derived CDR1 and CDR2 are MGHRA and YSYEKL. V dropped 5 bases and J dropped 4; count of bases not matched to a gene: 8.